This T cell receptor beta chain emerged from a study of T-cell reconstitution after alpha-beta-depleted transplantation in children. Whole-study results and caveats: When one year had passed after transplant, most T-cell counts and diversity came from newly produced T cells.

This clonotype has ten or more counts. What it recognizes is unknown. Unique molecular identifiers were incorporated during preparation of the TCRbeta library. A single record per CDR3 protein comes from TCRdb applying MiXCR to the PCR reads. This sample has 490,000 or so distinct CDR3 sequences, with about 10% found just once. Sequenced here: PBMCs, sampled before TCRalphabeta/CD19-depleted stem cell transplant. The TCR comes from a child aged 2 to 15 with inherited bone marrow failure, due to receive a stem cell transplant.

The CDR3 DNA follows: TGCGCCAGCAGCTTGTTTGGGACAGATTTCGATGAGCAGTTCTTC. It yields the protein CASSLFGTDFDEQFF. The chain has TRBV5-1 and TRBJ2-1; TRBD1 agrees at 7 bases. CDR1 and CDR2 from the germline V gene are SGHRS and YFSETQ. V was pared by 1 base and J by 8 bases, with 9 bases of the junction left unmatched. There are 15 residues in the CDR3.